This T cell receptor beta chain came from a study of T cell repertoires in cytomegalovirus infection. Study overall: Used in the study were CMV epitopes, some recently identified and HLA-C-restricted, others well-studied and HLA-B-restricted. Signatures in public TCR beta sequences pointed to both CMV infection and matching HLA type.

Notes on the study in general: What dominated the ex vivo response were HLA-C-restricted CMV-specific TCR beta clonotypes.

MiXCR was run by TCRdb on the reads, yielding one entry per CDR3 protein. Of approximately 600,000 distinct CDR3 sequences in the sample, approximately 40% were seen once. With regard to this clonotype: Antigen unknown.

V gave up 8 bases and J gave up 2 bases, with 12 bases separating them. The CDR3 spans 13 residues. CDR1 and CDR2 (germline): SNHLY, FYNNEI. Sequencing was performed on cultured PBMCs, taken from culture after CMV antigen stimulation. This sequence was found in a human donor in good health (CMV status not recorded). Some clones in this sample may be carry-over from other donors' samples. V is TRBV2 and J is TRBJ1-1; D is uncertain. This CDR3 is CASDSTDNTEAFF. In DNA, the CDR3 is TGTGCCAGCGATTCGACGGATAACACTGAAGCTTTCTTT. Complete variable domain (other parts from reference TRBV2 and TRBJ1-1): EPEVTQTPSHQVTQMGQEVILRCVPISNHLYFYWYRQILGQKVEFLVSFYNNEISEKSEIFDDQFSVERPDGSNFTLKIRSTKLEDSAMYFCASDSTDNTEAFFGQGTRLTVV.